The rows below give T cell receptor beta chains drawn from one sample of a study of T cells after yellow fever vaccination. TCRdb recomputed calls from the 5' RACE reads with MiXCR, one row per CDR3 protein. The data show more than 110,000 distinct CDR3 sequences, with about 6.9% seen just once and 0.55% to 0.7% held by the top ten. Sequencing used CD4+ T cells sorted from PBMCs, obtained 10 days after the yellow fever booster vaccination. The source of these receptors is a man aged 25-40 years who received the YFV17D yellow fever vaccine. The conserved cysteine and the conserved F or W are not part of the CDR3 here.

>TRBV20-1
SARDIDLGELF
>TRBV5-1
ASSLAGTPSLGQY
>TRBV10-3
AIGQVSNEQF
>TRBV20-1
SARQESYEQY
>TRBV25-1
ASSDRGFQETQY
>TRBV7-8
ASSSFEGAEQF
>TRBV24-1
ATSDPSGAGIQETQY
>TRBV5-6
ASSPGGNYGYT
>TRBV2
ASSARGPGYGYT
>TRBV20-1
SARRGHQETQY
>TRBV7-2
ASSSLTSGNTGELF
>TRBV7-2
ASSLGIGQGAEAF
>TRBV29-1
SVDLQLGETQY
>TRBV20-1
SAREPIAGGYEQY
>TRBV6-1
ASSTTRTSGRGTQY
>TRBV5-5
ASSLASGRFYNEQF
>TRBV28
ASSGRSRDSTDTQY